One and the same sample provided the 23 T cell receptor beta chains below, sequenced in a study of CD8 T cells in ankylosing spondylitis (dated by TCRdb to the late 2010s). Findings and caveats that apply to the study as a whole: Blood from ankylosing spondylitis patients appeared to be characterized by a TCR beta motif composed of under 10 highly homologous amino acid variants.

The library was prepared using 5' RACE. Sequencing relied on an Illumina HiSeq 2500. TCRdb handled the public reads itself, with Q25 trimming in fastp and clone calling in MiXCR, and kept productive beta chains. Duplicate CDR3 protein sequences are folded into a single record with the most common DNA and genes. For this sample the table gives some 330,000 distinct CDR3 sequences, of which 8% were detected only once. The ten largest clones represent roughly 15% of the sample. Antigens for these TCRs are unknown. The sequencing input was blood, either unsorted or a sorted T cell fraction (not recorded which). Source of these receptors: a male donor with ankylosing spondylitis.

The chain is built from TRBV20-1 and TRBJ1-2; 8 positions match TRBD1. Trimming at V came to 4 bases and at J to 2 bases, leaving 9 bases not matched to a gene. CDR3 length equals 15 residues. In germline, CDR1 is DFQATT, CDR2 SNEGSKA (reference sequence). The CDR3 region is CSAIRTGPSNYGYTF. CDR3 DNA sequence: TGCAGTGCTATCAGGACAGGGCCTTCAAACTATGGCTACACCTTC.

Concerning this clonotype: A read error is possible here, since a much larger clone lies one base away. The chain links TRBV29-1 to TRBJ2-3; 9 positions match TRBD1. V trimming: 0 bases; J trimming: 7 bases; junction bases outside the gene matches: 5. The CDR3 contains 14 residues. Germline V gives CDR1 SQVTM, CDR2 ANQGSEA. CDR3 in amino acids: CSVEDTGGLNTQYF. The CDR3 DNA sequence: TGCAGCGTTGAAGATACAGGGGGCTTAAATACGCAGTATTTT.

The chain employs TRBV12-3 or TRBV12-4 and TRBJ1-1; D may be TRBD1 (6 bases). The CDR3 runs to 16 residues. Trimming removed 4 bases at V and 3 bases at J, with 18 bases between. The CDR3 loop reads CASSSRGGESDTEAFF. For the CDR3, the DNA is TGTGCCAGCAGTTCCCGTGGGGGCGAGTCCGACACTGAAGCTTTCTTT.

This rearrangement joins TRBV18 to TRBJ1-6, with unresolved D. Germline CDR1 KGHSH, CDR2 LQKENI. The CDR3 contains 15 residues. V was shortened by 1 base and J by 10 bases, with 14 bases between the two germline ends. CDR3 bases: TGTGCCAGCTCACCACTGGGATCCGACGGGTCACCCCTCCACTTT. Its translation is CASSPLGSDGSPLHF.

In this sample, this clonotype turned up a few times. The chain links TRBV11-3 to TRBJ1-2; maybe TRBD1 (6 bases). CDR3 length: 13 amino acids. The V gene's germline CDR1 is SGHNT and CDR2 YENEEA. The germline V and J ends were trimmed by 0 bases and 4 bases, with 6 bases remaining between them. The CDR3 DNA follows: TGTGCCAGCAGCTTAGAGGACAGCTATGGCTACACCTTC. Encoded protein: CASSLEDSYGYTF.

V gene TRBV4-1 combines with J gene TRBJ2-7; 8 bases are a match to TRBD1. Germline CDR1 is MGHRA and CDR2 is YSYEKL. The CDR3 extends over 13 amino acids. V lost 1 base and J lost 6; bases outside the gene matches: 2. In DNA, the CDR3 is TGCGCCAGCAGCCAAGTGGACAGGGCCGAGCAGTACTTC. Amino acids: CASSQVDRAEQYF.

The CDR3 here is CASSLTSPPTGTQYF. CDR3 in DNA: TGCGCCAGCAGCTTGACTAGCCCCCCCACAGGGACCCAGTACTTC. The V gene is TRBV5-1, the J gene TRBJ2-5; a possible D gene is TRBD2 (6 bases). CDR1 and CDR2 (germline): SGHRS, YFSETQ. There are 15 residues in the CDR3. Trimming removed 1 base at V and 7 bases at J, with 17 bases between.

CDR3 coding DNA: TGTGCCAGCAGCTTAGGAATCCTTGGGAGCAATCAGCCCCAGCATTTT. It encodes CASSLGILGSNQPQHF. This chain connects TRBV7-2 to TRBJ1-5, with D unclear. The V end was cut by 1 base, the J end by 1 base, with 11 bases between. The CDR3 totals 16 residues. Germline V CDR1 and CDR2: SGHTA, FQGNSA.

J is TRBJ1-6 and V is TRBV5-1, with no clear D. The CDR3 sequence is 16 residues long. V lost 2 bases and J lost 6, with 15 bases in between. Germline-derived CDR1 and CDR2 are SGHRS and YFSETQ. The CDR3 loop is CASSLEIRGFNSPLHF. DNA for the CDR3: TGCGCCAGCAGCTTAGAAATTCGGGGTTTTAATTCACCCCTCCACTTT.

This clonotype turned up a few times. The chain uses TRBV4-3 and TRBJ2-7; 7 bases agree with TRBD1. CDR3 length: 15 residues. After removal of 0 bases from V and 6 bases from J, the junction contained 8 bases not matched to a gene. The germline V gene encodes CDR1 LGHNA and CDR2 YSLEER. The CDR3 region has the DNA TGCGCCAGCAGCCAAGATGAGACAGGGTTGGGCGAGCAGTACTTC. Residues: CASSQDETGLGEQYF.

This clonotype has at least ten counts. The J gene is TRBJ2-7, the V gene TRBV6-5; D remains ambiguous. This CDR3 is built from 15 residues. Germline CDR1 is MNHEY and CDR2 is SVGAGI. With 0 bases removed from V and 2 bases from J, the gap between germline ends came to 11 bases. CDR3 amino acids: CASSYSWGSTYEQYF. The CDR3 DNA reads TGTGCCAGCAGTTACTCTTGGGGATCCACCTACGAGCAGTACTTC.

The chain links TRBV6-1 to TRBJ2-4, with a weak D call TRBD1 (5 bases). V was trimmed by 3 bases and J by 7 bases, leaving 7 bases between them. Germline CDR1 and CDR2: MNHNS and SASEGT. CDR3 length: 12 amino acids. In nucleotides, the CDR3 is TGTGCCAGCAGTGACCCAGGGAACATTCAGTACTTC. Its protein product is CASSDPGNIQYF.

The CDR3 sequence is CASSLESVLDEQYF. The CDR3 DNA is TGCGCCAGCAGCTTGGAGTCAGTTCTTGACGAGCAGTACTTC. The chain combines TRBV5-1 with TRBJ2-7; D gene unclear. Trimming pared 0 bases from V and 5 bases from J, leaving 12 bases between. Germline lookup yields CDR1 SGHRS and CDR2 YFSETQ. The CDR3 covers 14 residues.

This clonotype was detected only a few times. The chain has TRBV27 and TRBJ2-3, with 13 nucleotides matching TRBD2. The ends lost 4 bases at V and 2 bases at J; junction bases unmatched: 3. The CDR3 runs to 16 residues. The germline V gene has CDR1 MNHEY and CDR2 SMNVEV (reference sequence). As DNA, the CDR3 is TGTGCCAGCAGTTCGGGACTAGCGGGGTTCACAGATACGCAGTATTTT. Protein product: CASSSGLAGFTDTQYF.

The chain combines TRBV9 with TRBJ2-3, with D uncertain. Trimming shortened V by 4 bases and J by 4 bases, and 19 bases separated the two germline ends. The germline CDR1 and CDR2 sequences are SGDLS and YYNGEE. CDR3 length: 16 amino acids. The DNA of the CDR3 is TGTGCCAGCAGCCCTTACCCAGAAGGAAGGGCAGATACGCAGTATTTT. It codes for CASSPYPEGRADTQYF.

This chain uses TRBV12-3 or TRBV12-4 with TRBJ1-2; a weak D match, TRBD1 (6 bases). V lost 6 bases and J lost 7, with 15 bases in between. The CDR3 is 13 residues long. The CDR3 region has the DNA TGTGCCAGCAGGCGGGGGCGGGCAGCTGGCTACACCTTC. Its protein product is CASRRGRAAGYTF.

The rearrangement links TRBV20-1 to TRBJ2-5; tentatively, D is TRBD2 (5 bases). Germline V CDR1 and CDR2: DFQATT, SNEGSKA (reference sequence). The ends were cut back, 3 bases at V and 2 bases at J, with 10 bases in the middle. The CDR3 is 13 residues long. The CDR3 nucleotides are TGCAGTGCTAGTATGCCGGGGCAAGAGACCCAGTACTTC. Residues: CSASMPGQETQYF.

The V and J genes are TRBV4-2 and TRBJ2-3, with D unresolved. Trimming took off 3 bases at V and 0 bases at J, with 19 bases between the two ends. Germline CDR1 and CDR2: LGHNA and YNFKEQ. The CDR3 extends over 18 amino acids. The CDR3 DNA is TGTGCCAGCAGCCAGACAAGTGGGCCCCAAATTAGCACAGATACGCAGTATTTT. It translates to CASSQTSGPQISTDTQYF.

The rearrangement uses TRBV6-2 or TRBV6-3 and TRBJ2-7; D unresolved. This CDR3 region has 15 residues. Deletions cut 8 bases from V and 0 bases from J, with 17 bases between. Germline CDR1 reads MNHEY; CDR2 reads SVGEGT. In DNA, the CDR3 is TGTGCCAGCCTACAAGTCGTCGGTAGCTCCTACGAGCAGTACTTC. As protein: CASLQVVGSSYEQYF.

This clonotype showed up just a few times. The chain has TRBV18 and TRBJ2-2, with D hard to call. Per germline, CDR1 KGHSH and CDR2 LQKENI. The CDR3 totals 14 residues. V was shortened by 4 bases and J by 3 bases, with 9 bases between the two germline ends. The CDR3 DNA follows: TGTGCCAGCTCACGGGGATCGGACACCGGGGAGCTGTTTTTT. Encoded protein: CASSRGSDTGELFF.

The gene calls are TRBV12-5 and TRBJ1-1; D not resolved. Trimming stripped 2 bases from V and 3 bases from J, with 16 bases between. Germline V lookup: CDR1 LGHNT, CDR2 FRNRAP. This CDR3 spans 16 amino acids. CDR3 region: CASGLYPLGGDTEAFF. DNA for the CDR3: TGTGCTAGTGGTTTGTATCCTCTTGGCGGAGACACTGAAGCTTTCTTT.

This clonotype appeared many times. The chain employs TRBV2 and TRBJ1-1; D gene unclear. Trimming cost V 6 bases and J 4 bases, with 9 bases left between them. Germline CDR1 is SNHLY and CDR2 is FYNNEI. This CDR3 contains 12 residues. The CDR3 region is CASRKLGTEAFF. CDR3 bases: TGTGCCAGCAGGAAGCTGGGCACTGAAGCTTTCTTT.

J is TRBJ1-5 and V is TRBV12-5, with 9 nucleotides matching TRBD1. CDR1 is LGHNT and CDR2 is FRNRAP in the germline V gene. The CDR3 consists of 15 residues. Germline trimming cut 1 base from V and 4 bases from J; bases unmatched to any gene: 2. CDR3: CASGLATGGNQPQHF. The CDR3 DNA reads as TGTGCTAGTGGTTTGGCGACAGGGGGAAATCAGCCCCAGCATTTT.